The present T cell receptor beta chain was sequenced within a study of T-cell memory formation after mild COVID-19. Study-level results: Day 37-peaking second-wave clones had unconfirmed SARS-CoV-2 specificity. The main location of contracting CD4+ clones was CM and EM, and that of contracting CD8+ clones was EMRA.

Per germline, CDR1 SNHLY and CDR2 FYNNEI. This CDR3 contains 13 residues. Trimming at V came to 5 bases and at J to 5 bases, leaving 5 bases not matched to a gene. MiXCR, run by TCRdb on the 5' RACE reads, gives a single entry per CDR3 protein. The sample lists 350,000 to 450,000 distinct CDR3 sequences; 20% were seen once. Worth noting for this clonotype: Its target is unknown.

The TCR sequence derives from an adult woman who had mild COVID-19 (a few samples of this study predate the infection). Cell type and time point are not known. The sample taken for sequencing was PBMCs or a T cell subset sorted from them (not recorded which). The V gene is TRBV2, the J gene TRBJ1-1; TRBD1 matches at 7 bases. The CDR3, as DNA: TGTGCCAGCAGTACCCTCAGGGGGACTGAAGCTTTCTTT. This codes for CASSTLRGTEAFF.